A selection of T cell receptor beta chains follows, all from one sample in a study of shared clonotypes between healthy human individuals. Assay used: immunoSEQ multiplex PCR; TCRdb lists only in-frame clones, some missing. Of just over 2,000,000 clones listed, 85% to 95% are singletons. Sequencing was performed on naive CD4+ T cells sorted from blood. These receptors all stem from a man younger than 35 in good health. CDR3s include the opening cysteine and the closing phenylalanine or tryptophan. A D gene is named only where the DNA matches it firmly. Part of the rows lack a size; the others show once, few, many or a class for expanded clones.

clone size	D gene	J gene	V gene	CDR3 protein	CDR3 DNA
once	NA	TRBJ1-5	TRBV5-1	CASSPKGEAQPQHF	TGCGCCAGCAGCCCGAAGGGGGAGGCTCAGCCCCAGCATTTT
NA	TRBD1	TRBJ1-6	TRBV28	CASRRTGVNSPLHF	TGTGCCAGCAGGAGGACAGGGGTCAATTCACCCCTCCACTTT
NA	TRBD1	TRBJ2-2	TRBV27	CASSFQDGTVNTGELFF	TGTGCCAGCAGTTTCCAGGACGGGACAGTGAACACCGGGGAGCTGTTTTTT
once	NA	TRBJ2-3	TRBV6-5	CASSYGTPDTQYF	TGTGCCAGCAGTTACGGGACTCCAGATACGCAGTATTTT
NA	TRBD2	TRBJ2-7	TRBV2	CARSPVTSGAPYEQYF	TGTGCCAGGAGCCCGGTGACTAGCGGGGCTCCCTACGAGCAGTACTTC
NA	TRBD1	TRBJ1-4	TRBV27	CASSLGSTGPNEKLFF	TGTGCCAGCAGTTTGGGGTCGACAGGGCCTAATGAAAAACTGTTTTTT
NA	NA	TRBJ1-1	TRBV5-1	CASSLALWKNKNTEAFF	TGCGCCAGCAGCTTGGCTCTATGGAAAAACAAGAACACTGAAGCTTTCTTT
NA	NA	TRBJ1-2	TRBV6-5	CAGSYGDAGWLGYTF	TGTGCCGGCAGTTACGGGGACGCAGGGTGGTTAGGCTACACCTTC
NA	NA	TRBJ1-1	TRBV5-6	CASSSTANTEAFF	TGTGCCAGCAGCTCAACGGCGAACACTGAAGCTTTCTTT
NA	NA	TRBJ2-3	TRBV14	CASSQEGAGSTDTQYF	TGTGCCAGCAGCCAAGAGGGAGCCGGGAGCACAGATACGCAGTATTTT
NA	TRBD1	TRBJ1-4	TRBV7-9	CASRGQGRNEKLFF	TGTGCCAGCAGGGGACAGGGTCGTAATGAAAAACTGTTTTTT
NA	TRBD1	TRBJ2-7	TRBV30	CAWRKPGQLSYEQYF	TGTGCCTGGAGGAAGCCGGGACAGCTCTCCTACGAGCAGTACTTC
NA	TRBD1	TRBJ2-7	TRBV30	CAWAGQGPYEQYF	TGTGCCTGGGCGGGACAGGGACCTTACGAGCAGTACTTC
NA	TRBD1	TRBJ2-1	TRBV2	CASSPDRVNEQFF	TGTGCCAGCAGTCCCGACAGGGTTAATGAGCAGTTCTTC
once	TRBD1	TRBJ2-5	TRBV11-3	CASSSGGGETQYF	TGTGCCAGCAGCTCAGGGGGCGGAGAGACCCAGTACTTC
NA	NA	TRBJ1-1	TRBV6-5	CASSYSGTMNTEAFF	TGTGCCAGCAGTTACTCAGGGACGATGAACACTGAAGCTTTCTTT